Shown below are 3 T cell receptor beta chains from a single sample sequenced in a study of post-analysis software for immune sequencing data (dated by TCRdb to 2013 to 2016). Their specific antigens are unknown. The full study reports these points: Patients showed significantly higher frequencies than controls for a handful of TRBV segments, among them TRBV5-6, TRBV5-1 and TRBV20-1.

The library was prepared using PCR. These reads were obtained on an Illumina HiSeq 2500. To reduce PCR and sequencing biases, unique molecular identifiers were incorporated into the TCR beta cDNA libraries. TCRdb reanalyzed the raw reads on its own, using fastp at Q25 for trimming and MiXCR for clone calling, and kept in-frame beta chains. CDR3 protein sequences are deduplicated, and each keeps its most common genes and DNA. The sample table contains about 820,000 distinct CDR3 sequences; only one count was recorded for roughly 50% of them. The ten largest account for approximately 4.2% of the sample. The sequencing sample was made of blood. The receptors shown here come from a girl aged 10 to 17 with multiple sclerosis.

V gene TRBV29-1 combines with J gene TRBJ2-1; D unresolved. Trimming shortened V by 0 bases and J by 12 bases, and 15 bases separated the two germline ends. The CDR3 consists of 13 residues. Looked up from germline, CDR1 is SQVTM and CDR2 is ANQGSEA. The CDR3 loop reads CSVEEFGKALQFF. As DNA, the CDR3 is TGCAGCGTTGAAGAGTTTGGGAAGGCCTTGCAGTTCTTC.

This chain's CDR3 is CSARPLAALETQYF. CDR3 bases: TGCAGTGCCCGGCCCCTAGCGGCCCTAGAGACCCAGTACTTC. The J gene is TRBJ2-5, the V gene TRBV20-1; TRBD2 agrees at 7 bases. The CDR3 has 14 amino acids. The germline V gene encodes CDR1 DFQATT and CDR2 SNEGSKA (reference sequence). V gave up 6 bases and J gave up 4 bases; unmatched junction bases: 11.

The chain combines TRBV5-1 with TRBJ2-3; D not certain. V was trimmed by 0 bases and J by 2 bases, leaving 10 bases between them. In germline, CDR1 is SGHRS, CDR2 YFSETQ. CDR3 length equals 15 residues. The CDR3 here is CASSLEGWFTDTQYF. CDR3 DNA: TGCGCCAGCAGCTTGGAAGGATGGTTCACAGATACGCAGTATTTT.